Listed below are T cell receptor beta chains from one sample, sequenced in a study of vaccination effects on CD4 cells after COVID-19. These TCRs are of unknown antigen specificity. The method was immunoSEQ multiplex PCR; TCRdb's version includes in-frame clones alone and lacks a portion of them. The repertoire holds fewer than 25,000 clones, with roughly 70% as singletons. The sequencing here drew on CD4+ T cells from PBMCs cultured with SARS-CoV-2 spike peptides, taken after COVID-19 vaccination. These receptors were collected from a human donor who received a COVID-19 vaccine. Both conserved end residues are trimmed from each CDR3. Each record gives: V gene, D gene, CDR3 length, CDR3 protein. D genes are given only for firm matches.

TRBV12-3/TRBV12-4,.,11,ASSSDSGRTQY
TRBV6-5,.,11,ASRTGSGNTIY
TRBV6-2/TRBV6-3,.,11,ASSRDRLYGYT
TRBV7-9,.,15,ASSLGQGKRGNQPQH
TRBV6-1,.,13,ASSEDRGRNIGYT
TRBV7-8,.,13,ASSPRRTISYEQY
TRBV25-1,.,14,ASSEYIVGGRDEQY
TRBV5-1,TRBD2,10,ASSSSGGEQF
TRBV11-1,TRBD1,13,ASSRTQGQNYEQY
TRBV3-1/TRBV3-2,.,11,ASSQGAGGPAF
TRBV4-1,.,14,ASSQGPFSRGAGYT
TRBV12-5,TRBD2,12,ASGLTSGKYEQY
TRBV11-3,TRBD1,14,ASSRLGQSNTGELF
TRBV2,.,13,ASTPNSPVQGAIY
TRBV5-4,TRBD1,12,ASSFPGGNTEAF
TRBV10-2,.,13,ASSESAGMGTEAF
TRBV12-5,TRBD1,13,ASGLGQTGAYEQY
TRBV2,.,10,ASNRGGETQY
TRBV10-3,.,11,AISESGADTQY
TRBV4-2,TRBD1,12,ASSQDRTGNEQY
TRBV5-4,.,12,ASSSGAGSGGYT
TRBV18,.,13,ASSPPSGMNNEQF
TRBV5-1,.,12,ASSSGQEGSPLH
TRBV3-1/TRBV3-2,.,11,ASSQVQSTEQY
TRBV30,.,12,GSRYKGKSAEAF
TRBV10-1,TRBD2,14,ASSEFQRTSGVEQF
TRBV27,.,14,ASSNGTRRNSYEQY
TRBV5-1,TRBD2,11,ASEGLRGDTQY
TRBV29-1,.,10,SVEEPSYEQY
TRBV4-1,.,15,ASSQDILPSLSGPQH
TRBV6-5,TRBD1,12,ASSHLQGVSEAF
TRBV24-1,.,12,ATSDFPAFNEQF
TRBV10-3,TRBD2,14,AISELTSGGTNTQY
TRBV29-1,.,11,SVEVDRSYEQY
TRBV11-2,TRBD2,14,ASSLLLAGGRETQY
TRBV5-1,.,13,ASSLVGSSYNEQF
TRBV5-5,.,12,ASSLAWSDQPQH
TRBV11-2,.,13,ASSLDRGAYNEQF
TRBV7-9,.,10,ASSLDEQTQY
TRBV27,TRBD2,14,ASSFIAGGPYNEQF
TRBV29-1,TRBD1,12,SVDGPGGLYEQY
TRBV27,.,14,ASSFFGGASNQPQH
TRBV7-7,TRBD2,13,ASSSGRAANNEQF
TRBV6-6,TRBD1,15,ASSRASGTGSYQPQH
TRBV5-1,TRBD1,12,ASKVGTGAQPQH
TRBV9,TRBD2,13,ASSVELAASGEQY
TRBV21-1,.,15,ASSKEGKGHSYNEQF
TRBV10-3,.,12,AISERHNTGELF
TRBV25-1,.,13,ASRPGLGSGNTIY
TRBV11-2,.,11,ASSDSNTGELF
TRBV10-1,.,15,ASSESGAGDRTSPLH
TRBV27,.,13,ASRLIRGQGEKLF
TRBV11-2,.,12,ASSLTVSKTEAF
TRBV10-1,TRBD2,12,ASSSGLAGARQF
TRBV10-2,.,11,ASRTNVNTEAF
TRBV5-1,.,11,ASSLGLVNEQF
TRBV7-9,TRBD1,12,ASGGRGSTYEQY
TRBV12-5,TRBD2,12,ASKTSWNTDTQY
TRBV19,.,12,ASSIQGKLSPLH